This T cell receptor (beta chain) emerged from a study of identical twins. With 1 base removed from V and 4 bases from J, the gap between germline ends came to 8 bases. The V gene's germline CDR1 is SGHKS and CDR2 YYEKEE (reference sequence). CDR3 size: 13 residues. A template switching step contributed a universal primer site, while unique molecular identifiers were present in the cDNA. One entry per CDR3 protein, called by TCRdb with MiXCR from the 5' RACE reads. The sample lists 400,000 to 650,000 distinct CDR3 sequences, under 25% occurring once. The same data also contributed to another study, on T cells expressing NK-cell markers.

The sample was CD4+ T cells sorted from blood. The receptor's source is a woman between 18 and 29 years old in good health. V and J are TRBV5-5 and TRBJ1-1; unclear D gene. CDR3 nucleotides: TGTGCCAGCAGCTTGATACGGAGCACTGAAGCTTTCTTT. Its translation is CASSLIRSTEAFF.